These 6 T cell receptor beta chains were sequenced from one sample in a study of OX40 agonist ivuxolimab in advanced cancers. Clones were sequenced by immunoSEQ multiplex PCR, and TCRdb holds only the in-frame ones, with some missing. The sample holds approximately 37,000 clones; 65% to 80% are singletons and the top ten take about a fifth. Specimen: CD4+ or CD8+ T cells sorted from blood, collected in a trial of the OX40 agonist ivuxolimab. The receptors originated from an adult with an advanced solid tumor such as melanoma, head and neck, liver or kidney cancer.

The genes are TRBV5-8 and TRBJ1-3, with unresolved D. The germline V gene encodes CDR1 SGHTS and CDR2 YDEGEE. V shed 4 bases and J shed 1 base, with 12 bases lying between them. The CDR3 contains 15 residues. CDR3: CASSLESHSGNTIYF. The CDR3 DNA follows: TGTGCCAGCAGCCTTGAATCACATTCTGGAAACACCATATATTTT.

The chain employs TRBV5-1 and TRBJ1-2, with no clear D. This CDR3 spans 14 amino acids. Germline CDR1 reads SGHRS; CDR2 reads YFSETQ. Trimming took 4 bases from V and 6 from J, leaving 16 bases between them. The CDR3 region is CASSPEGPKDGYTF. The CDR3 DNA reads TGCGCCAGCAGCCCCGAGGGTCCTAAAGATGGCTACACCTTC.

The V and J genes are TRBV29-1 and TRBJ2-7; D remains ambiguous. Trimming stripped 7 bases from V and 3 bases from J, with 16 bases between. Germline values: CDR1 SQVTM, CDR2 ANQGSEA. The CDR3 is 13 amino acids. CDR3 coding DNA: TGCAGCGCCTCCCTGGACGCTTACTACGAGCAGTACTTC. Amino acid sequence: CSASLDAYYEQYF.

The rearrangement uses TRBV30 and TRBJ2-1, with D tentatively TRBD1 or TRBD2 (6 bases each). Germline CDR1 and CDR2: GTSNPN and SVGIG (reference sequence). The V end lost 8 bases, the J end lost 9 bases, and 11 bases lay between the germline ends. This CDR3 spans 10 amino acids. The CDR3 loop reads CAGGGGEQFF. As DNA, the CDR3 is TGTGCCGGAGGGGGTGGTGAGCAGTTCTTC.

The CDR3 is CASSSDKNAGGYTF. The CDR3 DNA reads TGTGCCAGCAGCTCGGACAAGAATGCCGGTGGCTACACCTTC. The V call is TRBV7-8, the J call TRBJ1-2; a possible D gene is TRBD1 (5 bases). V lost 4 bases and J lost 7, with 16 bases in between. The CDR3 has 14 residues. Looked up from germline, CDR1 is SGHVS and CDR2 is FQNEAQ.

DNA for the CDR3: TGTGCCAGCAGTGACATCGGACGGGGCACAGATACGCAGTATTTT. Encoded protein: CASSDIGRGTDTQYF. J is TRBJ2-3 and V is TRBV25-1; no clear D gene. This CDR3 contains 15 residues. Between the trimmed V and J ends, which lost 3 bases and 1 base, there was a span of 11 bases. Germline assignment: CDR1 MGHDK and CDR2 SYGVNS.